These 25 T cell receptor beta chains were all obtained from the same sample, sequenced in a study of blood T cells in healthy people across ages. A second PCR of roughly 7 to 11 cycles used a sample-barcoded 5' primer and a J-beta primer mix. TCRdb re-derived calls from the 5' RACE reads in MiXCR, one entry per CDR3 protein. The repertoire holds approximately 1.5 million distinct CDR3 sequences, with 35% to 45% as singletons. The specimen sequenced was blood. These receptors originate from a woman under 30 in good health.

The CDR3 coding sequence is TGTGCCAGCAGTCCCATCCGGGGGATCACAGATACGCAGTATTTT. It encodes CASSPIRGITDTQYF. V and J are TRBV27 and TRBJ2-3, with D perhaps matching TRBD2 (6 bases). In germline, CDR1 is MNHEY, CDR2 SMNVEV (reference sequence). This CDR3 has 15 residues. Trimming took 5 bases from V and 2 from J, leaving 14 bases between them.

The sample holds a few counts of this clonotype. The chain combines TRBV12-3 or TRBV12-4 with TRBJ2-5; 10 bases match TRBD2. Losses at the gene ends were 6 bases for V and 11 bases for J; bases not matched to a gene: 15. CDR3 size: 15 residues. Here the CDR3 DNA reads TGTGCCAGCAGCGCTCCTAGCGGGAGATACAATGAGCAGTACTTC. It yields the protein CASSAPSGRYNEQYF.

V gene TRBV9 combines with J gene TRBJ2-2; 7 positions agree with TRBD1. CDR1 and CDR2 from the germline V gene are SGDLS and YYNGEE. Trimming took 0 bases from V and 5 from J; bases not matched to a gene: 4. This CDR3 comprises 15 residues. As DNA, the CDR3 is TGTGCCAGCAGCGTAGAGGGGGCGTTTACCGGGGAGCTGTTTTTT. Its protein product is CASSVEGAFTGELFF.

The rearrangement links TRBV5-1 to TRBJ2-1; TRBD2 matches 9 bases. This CDR3 contains 16 residues. Trimming cost V 2 bases and J 4 bases; bases outside gene matches: 7. Germline V gene data show CDR1 as SGHRS and CDR2 as YFSETQ. CDR3 loop: CASSFVAGAQYNEQFF. The CDR3 DNA is TGCGCCAGCAGCTTTGTAGCGGGGGCACAGTACAATGAGCAGTTCTTC.

CDR3 nucleotide sequence: TGTGCCAGCAGTTCAAATGACAGGACCAATGAGCAGTACTTC. Amino acid sequence: CASSSNDRTNEQYF. This chain joins TRBV27 and TRBJ2-1; weak D call: TRBD1 (6 bases). The J call may be mistaken, given a closer DNA end match to TRBJ2-7. In germline, CDR1 is MNHEY, CDR2 SMNVEV (reference sequence). The CDR3 is 14 amino acids.

The rearrangement joins TRBV30 to TRBJ2-5; 10 positions agree with TRBD1. This CDR3 has 15 amino acids. Germline V gives CDR1 GTSNPN, CDR2 SVGIG (reference sequence). J was trimmed by 11 bases and V by 5 bases; bases with no gene match: 17. The CDR3 here is CAWFTGQGRYNEQYF. CDR3 nucleotides: TGTGCCTGGTTCACGGGACAGGGGAGATACAATGAGCAGTACTTC.

V is TRBV21-1 and J is TRBJ2-4; the D call of TRBD1 is as the table states it, not checked on the DNA. With the DNA end fitting TRBJ2-7 better, the J assignment may be wrong. TRBV21-1 is termed a pseudogene. The CDR3 runs to 17 residues. CDR3 coding DNA: TGTGCCAGCAGCACCGAATACGTCCGCCCTATCCACTACGAGCAGTACTTC. Its translation is CASSTEYVRPIHYEQYF.

The table lists this clonotype with a few counts. The genes are TRBV20-1 and TRBJ1-4; D call uncertain. This CDR3 has 11 residues. Germline CDR1 and CDR2: DFQATT and SNEGSKA (reference sequence). Trimming pared 4 bases from V and 11 bases from J, leaving 11 bases between. The CDR3 loop is CSAIRSRKLFF. CDR3 sequence (DNA): TGCAGTGCTATCAGGAGTCGTAAACTGTTTTTT.

This clonotype showed up just a few times. The V call is TRBV2, the J call TRBJ1-1; 7 nucleotides line up with TRBD1. The V and J ends lost 9 bases and 3 bases, in that order; junction bases with no gene match: 10. The CDR3 contains 14 residues. Germline loops: CDR1 SNHLY, CDR2 FYNNEI. CDR3: CARSRQGKDTEAFF. The CDR3 coding sequence is TGTGCCAGATCACGACAGGGTAAGGACACTGAAGCTTTCTTT.

V is TRBV6-2 or TRBV6-3 and J is TRBJ1-1, with 7 bases lining up with TRBD1. The CDR3 spans 13 residues. Trimming cost V 6 bases and J 4 bases; bases outside gene matches: 5. Per the germline V gene, CDR1 is MNHEY and CDR2 is SVGEGT. The CDR3 protein is CASRIGTATEAFF. In DNA form, the CDR3 reads TGTGCCAGCAGAATCGGGACAGCCACTGAAGCTTTCTTT.

This clonotype was detected a few times. The chain is built from TRBV6-1 and TRBJ1-2, with 8 bases identical to TRBD1. The CDR3 extends over 14 amino acids. CDR1 and CDR2 from the germline V gene are MNHNS and SASEGT. V lost 8 bases, J lost 8 bases, and 13 bases stayed unmatched. The CDR3 protein is CASPGPTGVAGYTF. The CDR3, as DNA: TGTGCCAGCCCTGGCCCGACAGGGGTGGCCGGCTACACCTTC.

This chain uses TRBV5-5 with TRBJ2-1; D is perhaps TRBD2 (6 bases). Trimming cost V 0 bases and J 13 bases, with 23 bases left between them. Germline assignment: CDR1 SGHKS and CDR2 YYEKEE (reference sequence). This CDR3 has 16 amino acids. The CDR3 nucleotides read TGTGCCAGCAGCTTGGTGGCTAGCGCCAACCAAGAGACCCAGTTCTTC. Translation gives CASSLVASANQETQFF.

This chain uses TRBV6-5 with TRBJ2-7, with 9 bases fitting TRBD1. Germline V gives CDR1 MNHEY, CDR2 SVGAGI. Trimming took 0 bases from V and 5 from J; bases not matched to a gene: 5. This CDR3 contains 15 residues. CDR3 in DNA: TGTGCCAGCAGTTACTCGTGGGACAGGGTCCACGAGCAGTACTTC. This encodes CASSYSWDRVHEQYF.

The sample holds a few counts of this clonotype. This chain links TRBV29-1 with TRBJ2-5; D may be TRBD1 or TRBD2 (5 bases each). Germline-derived CDR1 and CDR2 are SQVTM and ANQGSEA. This CDR3 comprises 13 residues. Trimming removed 3 bases from V and 5 bases from J, with 13 bases in between. In DNA, the CDR3 is TGCAGCGTTGAGTCCGGGGCACGGGAGACCCAGTACTTC. Translation: CSVESGARETQYF.

The genes are TRBV2 and TRBJ2-1, with TRBD2 matching over 11 bases. Germline CDR1 reads SNHLY; CDR2 reads FYNNEI. The V gene end was trimmed by 4 bases and the J gene end by 1 base; junction bases not matched to a gene: 3. This CDR3 is 16 amino acids long. The CDR3 spells CASSVLAGVSYNEQFF. The CDR3 coding sequence is TGTGCCAGCAGTGTACTAGCGGGGGTATCCTACAATGAGCAGTTCTTC. The full variable domain, its missing parts supplied by reference TRBV2 and TRBJ2-1, is EPEVTQTPSHQVTQMGQEVILRCVPISNHLYFYWYRQILGQKVEFLVSFYNNEISEKSEIFDDQFSVERPDGSNFTLKIRSTKLEDSAMYFCASSVLAGVSYNEQFFGPGTRLTVL.

The chain combines TRBV29-1 with TRBJ2-5; D is ambiguous. The V end was cut by 4 bases, the J end by 2 bases, with 23 bases between. Germline loops: CDR1 SQVTM, CDR2 ANQGSEA. This CDR3 has 17 residues. The CDR3 loop is CSVVGPIQVVAQETQYF. The CDR3 coding sequence is TGCAGCGTTGTTGGACCCATTCAAGTGGTAGCTCAAGAGACCCAGTACTTC.

V is TRBV24-1 and J is TRBJ1-5; D unresolved. The CDR3 length is 16 residues. Germline V lookup: CDR1 KGHDR, CDR2 SFDVKD. Trimming removed 3 bases from V and 3 bases from J, with 14 bases in between. As DNA, the CDR3 is TGTGCCACCAGTGATAGGACCACACGCTCCAATCAGCCCCAGCATTTT. Its translation is CATSDRTTRSNQPQHF.

The V call is TRBV4-1, the J call TRBJ2-7; D uncertain. Looked up from germline, CDR1 is MGHRA and CDR2 is YSYEKL. The CDR3 loop spans 13 amino acids. V lost 2 bases to trimming and J lost 7 bases, with 12 bases between them. DNA of the CDR3: TGCGCCAGCAGCCAACTACCCACTGGTGAGCAGTACTTC. Amino acids: CASSQLPTGEQYF.

CDR3 in amino acids: CASSSVTGSWQYF. The DNA of the CDR3 is TGTGCCAGCAGTTCCGTCACAGGGTCTTGGCAGTACTTC. The rearrangement uses TRBV2 and TRBJ2-7; D perhaps matches TRBD1 (6 bases). Germline CDR1 SNHLY, CDR2 FYNNEI. Trimming cost V 5 bases and J 9 bases, with 17 bases left between them. The CDR3 spans 13 residues.

The chain combines TRBV7-9 with TRBJ1-5, with a tentative D call TRBD1 (5 bases). This CDR3 is 18 amino acids long. Germline V gene data show CDR1 as SEHNR and CDR2 as FQNEAQ (reference sequence). V dropped 5 bases and J dropped 2 bases, with 22 bases sitting between them. CDR3 in DNA: TGTGCCAGCAGCGCGACAGAAACGGGCTACTATCGCAATCAGCCCCAGCATTTT. Translating gives CASSATETGYYRNQPQHF.

CDR3 nucleotide sequence: TGTGCCGCCCGCCCACAGGTCTCTGGAAACACCATATATTTT. It translates to CAARPQVSGNTIYF. The J gene is TRBJ1-3, the V gene TRBV10-3, with D possibly TRBD1 on 5 matching bases. The germline V gene encodes CDR1 ENHRY and CDR2 SYGVKD. The CDR3 has 14 amino acids. Trimming removed 11 bases from V and 0 bases from J, with 14 bases in between.

The chain recombines TRBV9 with TRBJ1-6, with unresolved D. Looked up from germline, CDR1 is SGDLS and CDR2 is YYNGEE. Trimming cost V 3 bases and J 8 bases, with 18 bases left between them. CDR3 length equals 16 residues. This chain's CDR3 is CASSERTGHLDSPLHF. The CDR3, as DNA: TGTGCCAGCAGCGAAAGGACCGGGCACCTCGATTCACCCCTCCACTTT.

The chain links TRBV4-3 to TRBJ2-1, with D uncertain. Germline lookup yields CDR1 LGHNA and CDR2 YSLEER. Deletions cut 1 base from V and 8 bases from J, with 9 bases between. The CDR3 consists of 13 residues. CDR3 region: CASSQAPLDEQFF. For the CDR3, the DNA is TGCGCCAGCAGCCAAGCCCCTTTGGATGAGCAGTTCTTC.

The chain carries TRBV7-9 and TRBJ2-7; no clear D gene. Germline assignment: CDR1 SEHNR and CDR2 FQNEAQ (reference sequence). V shed 5 bases and J shed 4 bases, with 15 bases lying between them. This CDR3 is built from 14 residues. CDR3 residues: CASSVLLPPYEQYF. DNA for the CDR3: TGTGCCAGCAGCGTCCTCCTTCCTCCTTACGAGCAGTACTTC.

V usage is TRBV6-6 and J usage is TRBJ2-1; 8 positions match TRBD1. Losses at the gene ends were 4 bases for V and 5 bases for J; bases not matched to a gene: 1. This CDR3 has 13 amino acids. Germline CDR1 MNHNY, CDR2 SVGAGI (reference sequence). The CDR3 protein is CASSSDRDNEQFF. CDR3 bases: TGTGCCAGCAGTTCGGACAGGGACAATGAGCAGTTCTTC.